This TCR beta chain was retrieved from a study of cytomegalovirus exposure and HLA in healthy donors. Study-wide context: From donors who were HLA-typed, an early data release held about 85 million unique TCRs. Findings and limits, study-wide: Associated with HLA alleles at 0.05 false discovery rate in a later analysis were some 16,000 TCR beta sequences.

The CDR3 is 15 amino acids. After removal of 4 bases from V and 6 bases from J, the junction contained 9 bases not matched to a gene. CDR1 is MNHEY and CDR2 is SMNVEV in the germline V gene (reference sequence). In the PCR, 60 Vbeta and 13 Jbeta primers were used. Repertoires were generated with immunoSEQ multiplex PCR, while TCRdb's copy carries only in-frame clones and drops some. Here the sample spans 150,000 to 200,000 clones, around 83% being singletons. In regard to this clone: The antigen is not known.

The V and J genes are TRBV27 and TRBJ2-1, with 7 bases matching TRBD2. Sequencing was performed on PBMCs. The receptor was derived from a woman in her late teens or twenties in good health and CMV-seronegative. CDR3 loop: CASSSPAGEVNEQFF. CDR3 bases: TGTGCCAGCAGTTCCCCTGCGGGAGAGGTCAATGAGCAGTTCTTC.